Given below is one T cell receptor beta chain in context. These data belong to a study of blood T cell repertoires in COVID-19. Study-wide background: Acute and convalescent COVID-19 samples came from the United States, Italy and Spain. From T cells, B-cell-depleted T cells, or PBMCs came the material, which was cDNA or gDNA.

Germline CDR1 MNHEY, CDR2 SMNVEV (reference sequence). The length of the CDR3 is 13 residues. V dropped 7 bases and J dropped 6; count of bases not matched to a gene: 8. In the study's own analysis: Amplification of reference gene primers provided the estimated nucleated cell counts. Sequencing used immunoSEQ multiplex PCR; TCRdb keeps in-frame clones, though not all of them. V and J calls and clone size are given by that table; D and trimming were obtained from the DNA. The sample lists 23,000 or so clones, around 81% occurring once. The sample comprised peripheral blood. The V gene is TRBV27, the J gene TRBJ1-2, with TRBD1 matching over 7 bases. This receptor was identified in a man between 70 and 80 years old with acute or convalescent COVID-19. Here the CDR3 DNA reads TGTGCCAGCAACGGAGGGACAGAAGATGGCTACACCTTC. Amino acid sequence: CASNGGTEDGYTF.